The sequence of this T cell receptor (beta chain) was determined in a study of response to subunit inactivated influenza vaccine. General study points: Researchers suggested that each seasonal influenza vaccination recruits few new T cells.

Via MiXCR, TCRdb re-called the RT-PCR reads, giving one row per CDR3 protein. The table shows over 750,000 distinct CDR3 sequences, with around 21% occurring only once. This clonotype was observed a few times. What it binds is unknown. The V and J ends lost 6 bases and 6 bases respectively, with 12 bases between them. This CDR3 region has 12 residues. CDR1 is SNHLY and CDR2 is FYNNEI in the germline V gene. The rearrangement links TRBV2 to TRBJ2-7, with a weak D call TRBD1 (5 bases). Sequencing was performed on PBMCs from blood, taken about 5 days after vaccination. This TCR came from a man aged 50 or older who received an inactivated influenza vaccine. The CDR3 region has the DNA TGTGCCAGCAGGGAATCAGGGTTCGAGCAGTACTTC. Amino acid sequence: CASRESGFEQYF.